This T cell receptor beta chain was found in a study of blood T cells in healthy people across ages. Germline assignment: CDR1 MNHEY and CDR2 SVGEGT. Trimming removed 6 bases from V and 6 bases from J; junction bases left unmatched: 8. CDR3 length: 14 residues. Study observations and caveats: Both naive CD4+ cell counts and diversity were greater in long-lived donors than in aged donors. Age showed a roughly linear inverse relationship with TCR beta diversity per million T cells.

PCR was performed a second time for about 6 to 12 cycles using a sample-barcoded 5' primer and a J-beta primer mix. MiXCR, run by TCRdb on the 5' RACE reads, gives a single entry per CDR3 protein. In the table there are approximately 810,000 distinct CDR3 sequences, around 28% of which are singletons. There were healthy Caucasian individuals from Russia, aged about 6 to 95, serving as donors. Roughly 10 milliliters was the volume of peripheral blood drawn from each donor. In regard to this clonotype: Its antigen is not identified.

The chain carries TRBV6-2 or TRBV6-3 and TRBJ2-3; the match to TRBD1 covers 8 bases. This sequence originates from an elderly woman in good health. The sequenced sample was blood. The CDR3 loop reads CASSGQGKGDTQYF. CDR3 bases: TGTGCCAGCAGCGGACAGGGAAAAGGGGATACGCAGTATTTT.